Listed here are 2 T cell receptor beta chains from one sample, sequenced in a study of blood T cells in healthy people across ages. For the second PCR, which ran for roughly 6 to 12 cycles, a sample-barcoded 5' primer and a J-beta primer mix were used. TCRdb reprocessed the 5' RACE reads via MiXCR and lists one record per CDR3 protein. The sample contains about 1.5 million distinct CDR3 sequences, approximately 42% of which appear only once. The sample was blood. The receptor set was obtained from a woman younger than 35 in good health.

This clonotype was picked up a small number of times. The chain combines TRBV28 with TRBJ2-7; TRBD2 matches at 8 bases. The germline V gene encodes CDR1 MDHEN and CDR2 SYDVKM. CDR3 length: 14 amino acids. Trimming cost V 1 base and J 4 bases; bases outside gene matches: 3. This chain's CDR3 is CASSLFGGAYEQYF. Written as DNA, the CDR3 is TGTGCCAGCAGTTTATTCGGGGGGGCTTACGAGCAGTACTTC.

The V gene is TRBV4-3, the J gene TRBJ1-5; D may be TRBD1 (5 bases). Trimming removed 0 bases at V and 6 bases at J, with 18 bases between. CDR3 length: 17 amino acids. CDR1 LGHNA and CDR2 YSLEER come from the germline V gene. This CDR3 reads CASSQDWARVESQPQHF. CDR3 DNA: TGCGCCAGCAGCCAAGACTGGGCCAGGGTAGAAAGTCAGCCCCAGCATTTT.